The rows below give T cell receptor beta chains drawn from one sample of a study of long-term antiretroviral therapy in people with HIV. Repertoires were generated with immunoSEQ multiplex PCR, while TCRdb's copy carries only in-frame clones and drops some. The sample consists of about 31,000 clones, roughly three quarters of them appearing once. Sequenced material: unsorted PBMCs, taken 1.9 years after starting antiretroviral therapy. The receptors were gathered from a young man with HIV. CDR3s include the opening cysteine and the closing phenylalanine or tryptophan. A D gene is named only where the DNA matches it firmly. A row's size may be missing; if present it is once, few, many or a size class.

NA	TRBV18	TRBJ1-5	NA	CASSPQASYSNQPQHF	TGTGCCAGCTCACCACAGGCTTCTTATAGCAATCAGCCCCAGCATTTT
NA	TRBV19	TRBJ1-1	NA	CASSIGWSEAFF	TGTGCCAGTAGTATTGGATGGTCTGAAGCTTTCTTT
NA	TRBV7-2	TRBJ2-5	TRBD2	CASSSSGPPGSTQYF	TGTGCCAGCAGCTCTAGCGGGCCCCCCGGGTCGACCCAGTACTTC
NA	TRBV6-1	TRBJ2-2	NA	CASRAQGWGGELFF	TGTGCCAGCAGAGCACAGGGCTGGGGCGGGGAGCTGTTTTTT
NA	TRBV5-6	TRBJ1-2	NA	CASSRENYGYTF	TGTGCCAGCAGCAGGGAAAACTATGGCTACACCTTC
NA	TRBV5-1	TRBJ2-3	TRBD2	CASSSGASGGDTDTQYF	TGCGCCAGCAGCTCCGGGGCCAGCGGGGGAGACACAGATACGCAGTATTTT
NA	TRBV19	TRBJ2-6	NA	CASSIRFLDSGANVLTF	TGTGCCAGTAGTATTAGGTTTCTCGACTCTGGGGCCAACGTCCTGACTTTC
NA	TRBV5-4	TRBJ2-7	TRBD1	CASSLQGSYEQYF	TGTGCCAGCAGCTTACAGGGGTCCTACGAGCAGTACTTC
NA	TRBV14	TRBJ1-1	NA	CASSYWEKGPEAFF	TGTGCCAGCAGCTACTGGGAAAAGGGCCCCGAAGCTTTCTTT
NA	TRBV6-6	TRBJ1-5	NA	CASSGRGNQPQHF	TGTGCCAGCAGTGGGCGGGGGAATCAGCCCCAGCATTTT
NA	TRBV6-1	TRBJ2-3	NA	CASSEALWGEAQYF	TGTGCCAGCAGTGAAGCGCTTTGGGGTGAGGCGCAGTATTTT
NA	TRBV25-1	TRBJ1-3	NA	CASSGPGPISGNTIYF	TGTGCCAGCAGTGGCCCCGGGCCAATCTCTGGAAACACCATATATTTT
NA	TRBV5-1	TRBJ2-5	NA	CASSSWGETQETQYF	TGCGCCAGCAGCAGTTGGGGGGAGACCCAAGAGACCCAGTACTTC
few	TRBV7-2	TRBJ1-6	NA	CASSKFTGTKELNSPLHF	TGTGCCAGCAGCAAATTCACAGGGACAAAGGAACTTAATTCACCCCTCCACTTT
NA	TRBV6-1	TRBJ2-5	NA	CASSEALDGTQYF	TGTGCCAGCAGTGAAGCGCTTGATGGGACCCAGTACTTC
NA	TRBV5-4	TRBJ1-2	TRBD1	CASGGSRDRGNYGYTF	TGTGCCAGCGGTGGTTCAAGGGACAGGGGGAACTATGGCTACACCTTC
NA	TRBV6-6	TRBJ2-7	TRBD1	CASSYEGQGGEQYF	TGTGCCAGCAGTTATGAAGGACAGGGTGGCGAGCAGTACTTC
NA	TRBV5-1	TRBJ2-1	NA	CASSSQGNYNEQFF	TGCGCCAGCAGTTCCCAGGGAAACTACAATGAGCAGTTCTTC
few	TRBV7-6	TRBJ1-3	TRBD1	CASSWDRVPGNTIYF	TGTGCCAGCAGCTGGGACAGGGTTCCTGGAAACACCATATATTTT
few	TRBV29-1	TRBJ1-6	NA	CSVRQPGGTLHF	TGCAGCGTTCGGCAGCCGGGGGGGACCCTCCACTTT
NA	TRBV7-8	TRBJ2-7	TRBD1	CASSPRSGQGDYEQYF	TGTGCCAGCAGCCCCAGGAGTGGGCAGGGGGACTACGAGCAGTACTTC
few	TRBV6-1	TRBJ1-5	TRBD1	CASSFDRGSNQPQHF	TGTGCCAGCAGTTTTGACAGGGGAAGCAATCAGCCCCAGCATTTT
NA	TRBV18	TRBJ2-3	TRBD2	CASSPIIGTSGADTQYF	TGTGCCAGCTCACCCATAATCGGGACTAGTGGCGCAGATACGCAGTATTTT
NA	TRBV2	TRBJ1-4	TRBD1	CASAQGASTNEKLFF	TGTGCCAGTGCGCAGGGGGCTTCAACTAATGAAAAACTGTTTTTT
NA	TRBV28	TRBJ2-4	NA	CASSFSGENIQYF	TGTGCCAGCAGTTTTTCGGGGGAGAACATTCAGTACTTC
few	TRBV6-6	TRBJ1-2	NA	CASSYSREDGYTF	TGTGCCAGCAGTTACTCGAGGGAGGATGGCTACACCTTC
once	TRBV6-5	TRBJ2-5	NA	CASSYTLGDQETQYF	TGTGCCAGCAGTTACACGCTGGGGGACCAAGAGACCCAGTACTTC
NA	TRBV6-1	TRBJ1-2	NA	CASAGTANYGYTF	TGTGCCAGCGCCGGGACCGCTAACTATGGCTACACCTTC
once	TRBV10-2	TRBJ1-3	NA	CASSLSGNTIYF	TGCGCCAGCAGTCTCTCTGGAAACACCATATATTTT
once	TRBV11-1	TRBJ2-5	NA	CASSLLGSTQETQYF	TGTGCCAGCAGCTTGTTAGGCAGCACTCAAGAGACCCAGTACTTC
NA	TRBV7-8	TRBJ1-5	TRBD1	CASSLGGTGASRPQHF	TGTGCCAGCAGCTTAGGTGGGACAGGGGCGTCCCGGCCCCAGCATTTT
few	TRBV27	TRBJ1-6	NA	CASTTTNTPNSPLHF	TGTGCCAGCACAACAACAAATACCCCGAATTCACCCCTCCACTTT
NA	TRBV6-1	TRBJ1-2	TRBD1	CASSERGTDYGYTF	TGTGCCAGCAGTGAAAGGGGGACAGACTATGGCTACACCTTC
NA	TRBV7-8	TRBJ2-5	NA	CASSPRETQYF	TGTGCCAGCAGCCCTCGAGAGACCCAGTACTTC
few	TRBV10-2	TRBJ1-5	NA	CARGTGQMEPQHF	TGCGCCAGAGGGACGGGGCAGATGGAGCCCCAGCATTTT
few	TRBV7-5	TRBJ1-2	NA	CARSGQGDGYTF	TGTGCCAGAAGCGGACAGGGGGATGGCTACACCTTC
NA	TRBV5-1	TRBJ1-1	NA	CASSLAPYTEAFF	TGCGCCAGCAGCTTGGCCCCCTACACTGAAGCTTTCTTT
NA	TRBV6-1	TRBJ1-5	NA	CASSDGPGGRPQHF	TGTGCCAGCAGTGATGGACCGGGCGGTCGGCCCCAGCATTTT
NA	TRBV7-6	TRBJ2-5	TRBD1	CASSLVAGGETQYF	TGTGCCAGCAGCTTAGTGGCAGGGGGTGAGACCCAGTACTTC
NA	TRBV13	TRBJ2-2	NA	CASSLSGGNTGELFF	TGTGCCAGCAGCTTATCCGGGGGCAACACCGGGGAGCTGTTTTTT
NA	TRBV18	TRBJ1-2	NA	CASSPRERETLYGYTF	TGTGCCAGCTCGCCGAGGGAAAGGGAAACCCTCTATGGCTACACCTTC
NA	TRBV9	TRBJ2-1	NA	CASSVTQYNEQFF	TGTGCCAGCAGCGTAACACAGTACAATGAGCAGTTCTTC
NA	TRBV2	TRBJ2-1	TRBD2	CASRALLAGGFYEQFF	TGTGCCAGCAGAGCCTTACTAGCGGGGGGATTCTATGAGCAGTTCTTC
NA	TRBV30	TRBJ1-5	TRBD1	CAWNGQGDQPQHF	TGTGCCTGGAATGGACAGGGGGATCAGCCCCAGCATTTT
NA	TRBV6-1	TRBJ1-4	NA	CASSEGRVGEKLFF	TGTGCCAGCAGTGAAGGCAGGGTGGGAGAAAAACTGTTTTTT
NA	TRBV7-2	TRBJ1-2	NA	CASSRGGGEANYGYTF	TGTGCCAGCAGCCGCGGGGGCGGAGAAGCTAACTATGGCTACACCTTC
NA	TRBV27	TRBJ1-1	TRBD1	CASSLASKGAKTEAFF	TGTGCCAGCAGTTTAGCATCGAAGGGGGCAAAGACTGAAGCTTTCTTT
NA	TRBV6-5	TRBJ1-2	TRBD1	CASNGQGARNYGYTF	TGTGCCAGCAACGGACAGGGGGCACGAAACTATGGCTACACCTTC
NA	TRBV5-6	TRBJ1-2	NA	CASSLNHYGYTF	TGTGCCAGCAGCTTGAATCACTATGGCTACACCTTC
once	TRBV28	TRBJ1-5	NA	CASSLDGSNQPQHF	TGTGCCAGCAGCCTGGATGGTAGCAATCAGCCCCAGCATTTT
once	TRBV6-1	TRBJ2-3	NA	CASTYQGLGDTQYF	TGTGCCAGCACCTATCAGGGGTTGGGAGATACGCAGTATTTT
NA	TRBV4-1	TRBJ2-2	NA	CASSQALTGNTGELFF	TGCGCCAGCAGCCAAGCCCTGACAGGTAACACCGGGGAGCTGTTTTTT
NA	TRBV2	TRBJ1-2	NA	CACALANYGYTF	TGTGCCTGCGCCCTAGCTAACTATGGCTACACCTTC